These T cell receptor beta chains were read from a single sample in a study of blood T cell repertoires in COVID-19. Only in-frame clones appear in the TCRdb table, and some are missing; sequencing was by immunoSEQ multiplex PCR. The repertoire holds about 48,000 clones, with 75% to 80% as singletons. The sample consisted of peripheral blood. These receptors were obtained from a human donor with active or convalescent COVID-19. The donor label of this sample is uncertain. The CDR3 runs from the conserved cysteine through the conserved F or W. The D gene is left open where the match is weak. Rows may omit the clone size; those that give it use once, few, many or a size class.

>TRBV9|TRBD2|TRBJ2-3|.
TGTGCCAGCAGCCCGTCGGTAGCGGGGAGTGGAGATACGCAGTATTTT
CASSPSVAGSGDTQYF
>TRBV6-5|.|TRBJ2-1|.
TGTGCCAGCACCCTCGGAGGTAATGAGCAGTTCTTC
CASTLGGNEQFF
>TRBV11-3|.|TRBJ2-3|.
TGTGCCAGCAGCTTAAACTCCGACACAGATACGCAGTATTTT
CASSLNSDTDTQYF
>TRBV3-1/TRBV3-2|.|TRBJ2-7|.
TGTGCCAGCAGCCCCGACTATCGGCCCTCCGAGCAGTACTTC
CASSPDYRPSEQYF
>TRBV19|TRBD1|TRBJ1-5|.
TGTGCCAGTAGTACGGACAGGGGCCCCCAGCAGCCCCAGCATTTT
CASSTDRGPQQPQHF
>TRBV25-1|.|TRBJ2-1|.
TGTGCCAGCAGTGACCCAGGGTCGGGCTCCTACAATGAGCAGTTCTTC
CASSDPGSGSYNEQFF
>TRBV7-6|.|TRBJ2-3|.
TGTGCCAGCAGCCCCCGAGCCAGGACAGATACGCAGTATTTT
CASSPRARTDTQYF
>TRBV7-2|TRBD2|TRBJ2-7|once
TGTGCCAGCAGCTTAGGGACTAGCGGCCTTTACGAGCAGTACTTC
CASSLGTSGLYEQYF
>TRBV11-2|TRBD2|TRBJ2-7|.
TGTGCCAGCAGCTCCCCGGGACTAGCGGGCTACGAGCAGTACTTC
CASSSPGLAGYEQYF
>TRBV2|.|TRBJ1-5|.
TGTGCCAGTCACCCCGCAGGGCCTCAGCCCCAGCATTTT
CASHPAGPQPQHF
>TRBV25-1|TRBD1|TRBJ1-1|once
TGTGCCAGCAGTGGACAGGGCGGGTTCACTGAAGCTTTCTTT
CASSGQGGFTEAFF
>TRBV7-3|.|TRBJ1-3|few
TGTGCCAGCAGCTATGGACAGACCTCTGGAAACACCATATATTTT
CASSYGQTSGNTIYF
>TRBV30|.|TRBJ1-2|.
TGTGCCTCTCCCGCGGGGGGCTGGGGCTACACCTTC
CASPAGGWGYTF
>TRBV19|.|TRBJ2-1|.
TGTGCCAGTAGTAGCCAGATGGTGCAAGATGAGCAGTTCTTC
CASSSQMVQDEQFF
>TRBV9|.|TRBJ2-7|.
TGTGCCAGCAGCACCTGGGACTTAAGCCGTACCGACGAGCAGTACTTC
CASSTWDLSRTDEQYF
>TRBV18|TRBD2|TRBJ2-1|.
TGTGCCAGCTCACAAGGGACTAGCGGGGGGTACAATGAGCAGTTCTTC
CASSQGTSGGYNEQFF
>TRBV12-1|.|TRBJ2-7|.
TGTGCCAGCAGCTGCCGGAGGGACGGGAGCTCCTACGAGCAGTACTTC
CASSCRRDGSSYEQYF
>TRBV24-1|TRBD2|TRBJ2-3|.
TGTGCCACCAGTACGGGACTATTCCTCCGGGGAGATACGCAGTATTTT
CATSTGLFLRGDTQYF
>TRBV7-7|TRBD1|TRBJ1-2|.
TGTGCTAGCAGCTCGTCACCGGGACAGGGGGTAAGTTGCTATGGCTACACCTTC
CASSSSPGQGVSCYGYTF
>TRBV4-1|TRBD2|TRBJ2-5|.
TGCGCCAGCAGCCAAGATCGAAGTAGCGGGAGGGCCGAAGAGACCCAGTACTTC
CASSQDRSSGRAEETQYF
>TRBV6-5|TRBD1|TRBJ2-7|.
TGTGCCAGCAGTCCCGGGACAGGGGTACCCTACGAGCAGTACTTC
CASSPGTGVPYEQYF
>TRBV19|.|TRBJ2-1|.
TGTGCCAGTAGTACGCATGGAGGCAATGAGCAGTTCTTC
CASSTHGGNEQFF
>TRBV9|.|TRBJ2-4|.
TGTGCCAGCAGCGTAGTGAGCGTACCAAGTAGCATTCAGTACTTC
CASSVVSVPSSIQYF
>TRBV2|TRBD2|TRBJ2-7|.
TGTGCCAGCATCGAAGGACTAGGCGCCTACGAGCAGTACTTC
CASIEGLGAYEQYF
>TRBV9|.|TRBJ1-2|.
TGTGCCAGCAGCGCCCTAGGGGTTTTTGGCTACACCTTC
CASSALGVFGYTF
>TRBV27|.|TRBJ2-7|.
TGTGCCAGCAGTTTGGGGCAGGGTTCCTACGAGCAGTACTTC
CASSLGQGSYEQYF
>TRBV29-1|TRBD2|TRBJ2-1|.
TGCAGCGTTCTACGAGGACTAGCGCCGAGCTCCTACAATGAGCAGTTCTTC
CSVLRGLAPSSYNEQFF
>TRBV19|.|TRBJ2-5|.
TGTGCCAGTAGTAGCGGCATCCAGTTGGAGACCCAGTACTTC
CASSSGIQLETQYF
>TRBV7-9|.|TRBJ1-5|.
TGTGCCAGCAGCTTAGAACAGGGAGCGCCCCAGCATTTT
CASSLEQGAPQHF
>TRBV15|.|TRBJ2-1|few
TGTGCCACCAGCAGAGGAGTGGATGAGCAGTTCTTC
CATSRGVDEQFF
>TRBV6-4|TRBD1|TRBJ1-2|.
TGTGCCAGCAGTTTCGACAGGGGTACGGGCTACACCTTC
CASSFDRGTGYTF
>TRBV5-4|.|TRBJ1-6|.
TGTGCCAGCAGCTTGGTGGAGGGAAGTTCACCCCTCCACTTT
CASSLVEGSSPLHF
>TRBV13|.|TRBJ2-7|.
TGTGCCAGCAGCTCCAAAGACAGGAACTACGAGCAGTACTTC
CASSSKDRNYEQYF
>TRBV25-1|.|TRBJ2-7|.
TGTGCCAGCAGACGGGTCACCTACCCCTACGAGCAGTACTTC
CASRRVTYPYEQYF
>TRBV7-3|TRBD2|TRBJ2-2|.
TGTGCCAGCAGCCGGACTAGCGGGAGCCCGGGGGAGCTGTTTTTT
CASSRTSGSPGELFF
>TRBV4-1|.|TRBJ1-4|.
TGCGCCAGCAGCCAAGATGGAGGGCCTGCAACTAATGAAAAACTGTTTTTT
CASSQDGGPATNEKLFF
>TRBV28|TRBD1|TRBJ2-7|.
TGTGCCAGCAGGGAAACAGGGGGCTCCTACGAGCAGTACTTC
CASRETGGSYEQYF
>TRBV7-3|TRBD2|TRBJ2-1|.
TGTGCCAGCAGCGCGGGACTAGCGGGGGCTGCTTCCTACAATGAGCAGTTCTTC
CASSAGLAGAASYNEQFF
>TRBV10-3|.|TRBJ1-6|.
TGTGCCACCCGCGGAGGGGTTGATAATTCACCCCTCCACTTT
CATRGGVDNSPLHF